This TCR beta chain was sequenced during a study of control samples from healthy donors and cancer patients. The repertoire was sequenced with immunoSEQ multiplex PCR; TCRdb's copy has only in-frame clones and lacks some. This sample carries about 89,000 clones, approximately 86% of them seen once, and the ten largest clones take under 25%. V was shortened by 6 bases and J by 2 bases, with 11 bases between the two germline ends. The CDR3 is made up of 14 amino acids. Germline V lookup: CDR1 SGHTA, CDR2 FQGNSA. The chain recombines TRBV7-2 with TRBJ1-3, with D possibly being TRBD1 (6 bases). This receptor was obtained from a man younger than 40 in good health. The sample taken for sequencing was blood. This CDR3 reads CASRDGGTGNTIYF. The CDR3 DNA is TGTGCCAGCAGAGACGGGGGCACTGGAAACACCATATATTTT. The whole variable domain, filled in from reference TRBV7-2 and TRBJ1-3, reads GAGVSQSPSNKVTEKGKDVELRCDPISGHTALYWYRQSLGQGLEFLIYFQGNSAPDKSGLPSDRFSAERTGGSVSTLTIQRTQQEDSAVYLCASRDGGTGNTIYFGEGSWLTVV.